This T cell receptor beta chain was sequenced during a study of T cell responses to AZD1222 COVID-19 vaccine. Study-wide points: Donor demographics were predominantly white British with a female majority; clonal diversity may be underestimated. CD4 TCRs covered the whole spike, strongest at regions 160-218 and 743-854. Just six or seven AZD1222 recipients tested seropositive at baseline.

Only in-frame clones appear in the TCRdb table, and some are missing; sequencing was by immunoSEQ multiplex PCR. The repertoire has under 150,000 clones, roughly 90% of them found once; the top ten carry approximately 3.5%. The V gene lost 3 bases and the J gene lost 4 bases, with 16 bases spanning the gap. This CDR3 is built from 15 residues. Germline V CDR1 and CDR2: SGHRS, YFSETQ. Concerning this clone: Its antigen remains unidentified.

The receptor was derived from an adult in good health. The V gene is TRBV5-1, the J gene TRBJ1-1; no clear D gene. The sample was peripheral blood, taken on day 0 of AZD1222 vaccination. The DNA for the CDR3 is TGCGCCAGCAGCTCCGGTGTGGTTTCCGTCACTGAAGCTTTCTTT. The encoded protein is CASSSGVVSVTEAFF. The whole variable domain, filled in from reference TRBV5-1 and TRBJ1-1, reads KAGVTQTPRYLIKTRGQQVTLSCSPISGHRSVSWYQQTPGQGLQFLFEYFSETQRNKGNFPGRFSGRQFSNSRSEMNVSTLELGDSALYLCASSSGVVSVTEAFFGQGTRLTVV.